Sequencing of this TCR beta chain was carried out in a study of identical twins. This clonotype was counted between two and nine times. Its target is unknown. CDR3 size: 15 residues. Germline CDR1 reads SGDLS; CDR2 reads YYNGEE. Trimming left V 3 bases short and J 1 base short, with 13 bases between. Overall study findings and caveats: The analysis was cross-sectional rather than longitudinal within donors.

One entry per CDR3 protein, called by TCRdb with MiXCR from the 5' RACE reads. Among approximately 190,000 distinct CDR3 sequences listed, roughly 15% were seen once. The sample also formed part of further work on T cells expressing NK-cell markers. That study reports: Beta-chain profiling covered CD3+CD56+NKG2C+, CD3+CD56+NKG2C- and CD3+CD56-NKG2C+ sorted subsets. What remained unclear was the HCMV specificity of expanded NKG2C+ T cell clones.

The sample was CD8+ T cells sorted from blood. This chain uses TRBV9 with TRBJ2-5; D uncertain. The clonotype originates from a woman between 18 and 30 years old in good health. DNA of the CDR3: TGTGCCAGCAGCGCTATCACAAGCATCCAAGAGACCCAGTACTTC. Translation gives CASSAITSIQETQYF. The full variable domain, rest sourced from reference TRBV9 and TRBJ2-5, is DSGVTQTPKHLITATGQRVTLRCSPRSGDLSVYWYQQSLDQGLQFLIQYYNGEERAKGNILERFSAQQFPDLHSELNLSSLELGDSALYFCASSAITSIQETQYFGPGTRLLVL.